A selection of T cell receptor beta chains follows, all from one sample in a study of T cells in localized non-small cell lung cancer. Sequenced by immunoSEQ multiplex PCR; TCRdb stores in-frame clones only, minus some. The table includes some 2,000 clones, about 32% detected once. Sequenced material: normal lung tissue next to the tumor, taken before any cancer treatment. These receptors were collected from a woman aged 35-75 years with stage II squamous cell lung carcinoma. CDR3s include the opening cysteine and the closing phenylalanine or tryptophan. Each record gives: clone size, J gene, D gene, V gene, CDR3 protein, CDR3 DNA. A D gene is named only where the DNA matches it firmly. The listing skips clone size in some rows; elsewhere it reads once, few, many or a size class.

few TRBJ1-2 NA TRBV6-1 CASSEAPGKHGYTF TGTGCCAGCAGTGAAGCCCCAGGGAAACATGGCTACACCTTC
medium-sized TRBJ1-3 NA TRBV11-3 CASKGLGGPSGNTIYF TGTGCCAGCAAAGGCCTTGGGGGGCCCTCTGGAAACACCATATATTTT
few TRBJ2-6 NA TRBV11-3 CASSLGGPGANVLTF TGTGCCAGCAGCTTAGGCGGGCCTGGGGCCAACGTCCTGACTTTC
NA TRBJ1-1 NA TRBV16 CASSQWEVRDTEAFF TGTGCCAGCAGCCAATGGGAGGTCCGGGACACTGAAGCTTTCTTT
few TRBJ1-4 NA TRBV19 CASRPRTASGEKLFF TGTGCCAGTAGGCCACGGACGGCCTCGGGGGAAAAACTGTTTTTT
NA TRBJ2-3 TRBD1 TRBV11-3 CASSERQGGSTDTQYF TGTGCCAGCAGCGAGAGACAGGGCGGCAGCACAGATACGCAGTATTTT
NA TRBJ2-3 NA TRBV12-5 CASGSSGGYVDTQYF TGTGCTAGTGGCTCCTCCGGGGGCTATGTGGATACGCAGTATTTT
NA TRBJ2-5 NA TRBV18 CASSPGVIETQYF TGTGCCAGCTCACCAGGGGTAATAGAGACCCAGTACTTC
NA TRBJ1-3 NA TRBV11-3 CASSSDSPSGNTIYF TGTGCCAGCAGCTCCGACAGTCCCTCTGGAAACACCATATATTTT
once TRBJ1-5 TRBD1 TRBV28 CASSPRQGWQPQHF TGTGCCAGCAGTCCCAGACAGGGGTGGCAGCCCCAGCATTTT
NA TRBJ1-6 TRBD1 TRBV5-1 CASSVGGQGNSPLHF TGCGCCAGCAGCGTAGGAGGACAGGGAAATTCACCCCTCCACTTT
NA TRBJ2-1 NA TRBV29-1 CSVEGGRRGGRGEQFF TGCAGCGTTGAAGGGGGTCGGCGGGGAGGACGTGGTGAGCAGTTCTTC
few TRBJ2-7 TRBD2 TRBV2 CASSSSGSSYEQYF TGTGCCAGCAGCTCCAGCGGGAGTTCCTACGAGCAGTACTTC
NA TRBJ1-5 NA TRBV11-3 CASSNAGGNQPQHF TGTGCCAGCAGCAATGCGGGGGGCAATCAGCCCCAGCATTTT
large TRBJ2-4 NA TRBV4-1 CASSQDSGSGAKNIQYF TGCGCCAGCAGCCAAGATTCCGGTTCCGGGGCCAAAAACATTCAGTACTTC